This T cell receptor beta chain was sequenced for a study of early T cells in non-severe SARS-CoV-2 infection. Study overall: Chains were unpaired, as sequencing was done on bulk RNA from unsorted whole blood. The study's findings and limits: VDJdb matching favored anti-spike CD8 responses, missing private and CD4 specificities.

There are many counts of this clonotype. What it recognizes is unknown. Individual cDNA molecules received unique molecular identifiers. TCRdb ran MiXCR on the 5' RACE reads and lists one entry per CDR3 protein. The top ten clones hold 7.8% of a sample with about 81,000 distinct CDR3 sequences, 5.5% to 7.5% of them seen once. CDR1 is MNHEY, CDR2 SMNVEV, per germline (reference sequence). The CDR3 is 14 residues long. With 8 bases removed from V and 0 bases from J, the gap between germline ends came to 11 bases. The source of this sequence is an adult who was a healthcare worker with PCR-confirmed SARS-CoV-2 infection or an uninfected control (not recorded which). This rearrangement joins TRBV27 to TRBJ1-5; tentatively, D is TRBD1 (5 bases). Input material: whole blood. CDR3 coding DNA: TGTGCCAGCGGTGACAGTGATAGCAATCAGCCCCAGCATTTT. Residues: CASGDSDSNQPQHF.